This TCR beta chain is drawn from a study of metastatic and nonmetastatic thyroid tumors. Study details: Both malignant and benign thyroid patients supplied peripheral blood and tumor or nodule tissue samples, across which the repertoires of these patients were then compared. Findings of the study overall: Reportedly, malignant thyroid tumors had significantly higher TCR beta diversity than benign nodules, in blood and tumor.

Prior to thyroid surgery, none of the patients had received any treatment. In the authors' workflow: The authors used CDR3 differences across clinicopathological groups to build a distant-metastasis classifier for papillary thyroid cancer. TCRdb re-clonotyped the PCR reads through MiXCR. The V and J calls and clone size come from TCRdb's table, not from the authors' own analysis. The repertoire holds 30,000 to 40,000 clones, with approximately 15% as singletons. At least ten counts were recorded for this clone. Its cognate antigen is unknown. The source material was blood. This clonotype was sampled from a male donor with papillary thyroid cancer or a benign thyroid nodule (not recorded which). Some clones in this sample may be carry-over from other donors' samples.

The CDR3 region has the DNA TGCAGTGCTACCTCGGGGGGGAGGGAAGACAATGAGCAGTTCTTC. This gives the protein CSATSGGREDNEQFF. The gene calls are TRBV20-1 and TRBJ2-1; 8 bases match TRBD2. Trimming took 4 bases from V and 5 from J; bases not matched to a gene: 10. Germline CDR1 reads DFQATT; CDR2 reads SNEGSKA (reference sequence). The length of the CDR3 is 15 residues.